This T cell receptor beta chain was captured in a study of T cell therapy after organ transplantation. Study in general: T cells were expanded 2 to 3 weeks with 30 CMV class I/II epitopes. Up to 6 doses were given at 2-week intervals. The study's findings and limits: Nonresponders had marked pretherapy clonal expansions and little post-therapy change. Endogenous clonotypes not in therapy products appeared after therapy alongside transferred ones.

Notes on this clone: Its matching antigen is unknown.

Germline V gene data show CDR1 as MNHEY and CDR2 as SMNVEV (reference sequence). There are 17 residues in the CDR3. V trimming: 6 bases; J trimming: 0 bases; junction bases outside the gene matches: 13. The table came from immunoSEQ multiplex PCR; TCRdb's copy has only in-frame clones and leaves some out. This table has about 48,000 clones, about 94% appearing once. This TCR derives from a human patient who had received a solid organ transplant and had CMV disease. V and J are TRBV27 and TRBJ2-7; 8 positions agree with TRBD1. The source was CD8+ T cells from blood, collected before autologous CMV-specific T cell therapy. In nucleotides, the CDR3 is TGTGCCAGCAGCCCGGGCCGGGGACAGGAAAACTCCTACGAGCAGTACTTC. Amino acid sequence: CASSPGRGQENSYEQYF.